These 30 T cell receptor beta chains were sequenced from one sample in a study of shared clonotypes between healthy human individuals. Data came from immunoSEQ multiplex PCR; TCRdb stores just in-frame clones and leaves some out. The profile shows about 2 million clones, about 95% of them singletons. As defined, naive CD8 cells were CD45RO-negative and positively selected for CCR7, with terminally differentiated effector memory CD45RA+ cells excluded. The specimen sequenced was naive CD8+ T cells sorted from blood. All receptors come from a man between 18 and 29 years old in good health.

This sequence joins TRBV10-3 and TRBJ2-7, with 9 bases matching TRBD1. The CDR3 spans 13 residues. J gave up 6 bases and V 11 bases, and 11 bases lay outside the gene matches. From germline, CDR1 is ENHRY and CDR2 SYGVKD. The CDR3, as DNA: TGTGCCGCGAGACTCGGGACAGGGACCGAGCAGTACTTC. The encoded protein is CAARLGTGTEQYF.

The gene calls are TRBV6-5 and TRBJ1-1; D is ambiguous. Trimming cost V 6 bases and J 4 bases, with 12 bases left between them. The germline CDR1 and CDR2 sequences are MNHEY and SVGAGI. The CDR3 is made up of 13 amino acids. The CDR3 nucleotides are TGTGCCAGCAGCATGCAAAGGAGCACTGAAGCTTTCTTT. It translates to CASSMQRSTEAFF.

The CDR3 spells CASSGSTGGVETQYF. DNA of the CDR3: TGCGCCAGCAGCGGGTCAACAGGGGGCGTAGAGACCCAGTACTTC. The chain uses TRBV5-1 and TRBJ2-5; 9 bases are shared with TRBD1. Germline assignment: CDR1 SGHRS and CDR2 YFSETQ. CDR3 length: 15 residues. Trimming took 4 bases from V and 4 from J; bases not matched to a gene: 8.

The V and J genes are TRBV19 and TRBJ1-2; TRBD1 aligns across 12 bases. The trim removed 3 bases at V and 4 bases at J, leaving 6 bases unmatched. This CDR3 comprises 16 residues. The germline V gene has CDR1 LNHDA and CDR2 SQIVND (reference sequence). Written as DNA, the CDR3 is TGTGCCAGTAGTATCTGGGGACAGGGGGCCTCCTATGGCTACACCTTC. Residues: CASSIWGQGASYGYTF.

In the case of this clone: Within the sample, other DNA sequences also encode this same CDR3. The J gene is TRBJ2-7, the V gene TRBV30; no definite D call. This CDR3 has 12 amino acids. Trimming left V 0 bases short and J 3 bases short, with 6 bases between. The germline CDR1 and CDR2 sequences are GTSNPN and SVGIG (reference sequence). The CDR3 here is CAWSVSNYEQYF. DNA of the CDR3: TGTGCCTGGAGTGTCTCAAACTACGAGCAGTACTTC.

J is TRBJ2-1 and V is TRBV11-3, with 15 bases lining up with TRBD2. The germline V gene has CDR1 SGHNT and CDR2 YENEEA. The V gene end was trimmed by 0 bases and the J gene end by 6 bases; junction bases not matched to a gene: 3. This CDR3 spans 17 amino acids. As DNA, the CDR3 is TGTGCCAGCAGCTTAGATAAGGGACTAGCGGGAGGCAATGAGCAGTTCTTC. Protein product: CASSLDKGLAGGNEQFF.

CDR3 in amino acids: CSVDEDGLTIRETQYF. CDR3 DNA sequence: TGCAGCGTTGACGAGGACGGGCTAACTATTCGGGAGACCCAGTACTTC. This chain uses TRBV29-1 with TRBJ2-5; D not resolved. This CDR3 is 16 amino acids long. With 3 bases removed from V and 5 bases from J, the gap between germline ends came to 22 bases. The V gene's germline CDR1 is SQVTM and CDR2 ANQGSEA.

Regarding this clone: The same CDR3 is also encoded by other DNA sequences in this sample. V usage is TRBV15 and J usage is TRBJ1-2; 8 nucleotides agree with TRBD1. Germline assignment: CDR1 LNHNV and CDR2 YYDKDF (reference sequence). This CDR3 comprises 15 residues. V gave up 0 bases and J gave up 7 bases; unmatched junction bases: 7. The CDR3 region is CATSRDLGQGLGYTF. In DNA form, the CDR3 reads TGTGCCACCAGCAGAGATCTAGGACAGGGTCTTGGCTACACCTTC.

The V call is TRBV7-8, the J call TRBJ2-7; D is possibly TRBD2 (7 bases). V lost 0 bases to trimming and J lost 6 bases, with 18 bases between them. The germline gives CDR1 SGHVS, CDR2 FQNEAQ. The CDR3 spans 16 residues. CDR3 protein: CASSLAPVRGAGEQYF. The CDR3 DNA sequence: TGTGCCAGCAGCTTAGCCCCGGTTCGGGGGGCAGGCGAGCAGTACTTC.

With respect to this clone: Other DNA sequences in this specimen translate into the identical CDR3. The chain carries TRBV9 and TRBJ2-7; 9 positions agree with TRBD2. CDR1 and CDR2 from the germline V gene are SGDLS and YYNGEE. J gave up 2 bases and V 0 bases, and 3 bases lay outside the gene matches. This CDR3 spans 15 amino acids. The CDR3 region has the DNA TGTGCCAGCAGCGTAGGTGCTAGCGGGGCCTACGAGCAGTACTTC. It specifies CASSVGASGAYEQYF.

The genes are TRBV4-1 and TRBJ1-4; 7 nucleotides line up with TRBD1. The V and J ends lost 2 bases and 6 bases, in that order; junction bases with no gene match: 9. Germline values: CDR1 MGHRA, CDR2 YSYEKL. The CDR3 has 16 amino acids. The CDR3 reads CASSQPGTDFYEKLFF. CDR3 nucleotide sequence: TGCGCCAGCAGCCAACCCGGGACAGACTTTTATGAAAAACTGTTTTTT.

The chain recombines TRBV2 with TRBJ1-2; D perhaps matches TRBD1 (6 bases). CDR3 length: 13 residues. Trimming removed 9 bases from V and 2 bases from J, with 13 bases in between. The germline V gene has CDR1 SNHLY and CDR2 FYNNEI. CDR3 region: CARVVDSNYGYTF. The CDR3 nucleotides read TGTGCCAGGGTTGTGGACAGCAACTATGGCTACACCTTC. Filled out from reference TRBV2 and TRBJ1-2, the complete variable domain reads EPEVTQTPSHQVTQMGQEVILRCVPISNHLYFYWYRQILGQKVEFLVSFYNNEISEKSEIFDDQFSVERPDGSNFTLKIRSTKLEDSAMYFCARVVDSNYGYTFGSGTRLTVV.

The J gene is TRBJ2-3, the V gene TRBV5-1; the D gene is possibly TRBD2 (5 bases). CDR1 SGHRS and CDR2 YFSETQ come from the germline V gene. This CDR3 has 14 residues. V was trimmed by 0 bases and J by 4 bases, leaving 9 bases between them. The DNA of the CDR3 is TGCGCCAGCAGCTTGGAGGGAGCGGCAGATACGCAGTATTTT. Its protein product is CASSLEGAADTQYF.

V usage is TRBV7-9 and J usage is TRBJ1-1; 9 positions match TRBD1. The germline gives CDR1 SEHNR, CDR2 FQNEAQ (reference sequence). The CDR3 covers 16 residues. Trimming removed 3 bases from V and 2 bases from J; junction bases left unmatched: 7. The CDR3 loop is CASSLPGQGYNTEAFF. DNA for the CDR3: TGTGCCAGCAGCTTGCCGGGACAGGGATACAACACTGAAGCTTTCTTT.

The CDR3 DNA sequence: TGTGCCAGCAGCTGGGCTTTTGTTGGGGTCCTCCCACCCCTCCACTTT. This codes for CASSWAFVGVLPPLHF. This chain joins TRBV7-9 and TRBJ1-6; D is uncertain. Trimming removed 4 bases from V and 11 bases from J, with 21 bases in between. The CDR3 has 16 amino acids. CDR1 and CDR2 (germline): SEHNR, FQNEAQ (reference sequence).

This sequence joins TRBV6-1 and TRBJ1-2; D perhaps matches TRBD1 (5 bases). The CDR3 contains 13 residues. Trimming removed 7 bases from V and 2 bases from J, with 11 bases in between. Germline CDR1 and CDR2: MNHNS and SASEGT. The CDR3 DNA sequence: TGTGCCAGCAATCCGGGACGGAACTATGGCTACACCTTC. Amino acids: CASNPGRNYGYTF.

The genes are TRBV28 and TRBJ2-7; 9 bases align to TRBD2. This CDR3 is built from 15 residues. Losses at the gene ends were 6 bases for V and 4 bases for J; bases not matched to a gene: 10. Germline V CDR1 and CDR2: MDHEN, SYDVKM. The chain's CDR3 is CASSLSGTSPYEQYF. For the CDR3, the DNA is TGTGCCAGCAGCCTTTCCGGGACTAGCCCGTACGAGCAGTACTTC. Using reference TRBV28 and TRBJ2-7 for the parts outside the CDR3, the full variable domain is DVKVTQSSRYLVKRTGEKVFLECVQDMDHENMFWYRQDPGLGLRLIYFSYDVKMKEKGDIPEGYSVSREKKERFSLILESASTNQTSMYLCASSLSGTSPYEQYFGPGTRLTVT.

The rearrangement joins TRBV7-2 to TRBJ2-7, with D perhaps given as TRBD1 or TRBD2 (5 bases each). The CDR3 runs 14 residues. The V end lost 7 bases, the J end lost 1 base, and 14 bases lay between the germline ends. Germline V gene sequence: CDR1 SGHTA, CDR2 FQGNSA. CDR3 DNA: TGTGCCAGCATCGAGCTCGGGGCGTCCTACGAGCAGTACTTC. Protein sequence: CASIELGASYEQYF.

Of note for this clone: The same CDR3 arises from other DNA sequences in this sample as well. The rearrangement links TRBV28 to TRBJ2-7; either TRBD1 or TRBD2 may fit D (5 bases each). The length of the CDR3 is 14 residues. Per the germline V gene, CDR1 is MDHEN and CDR2 is SYDVKM. The germline V and J ends were trimmed by 3 bases and 2 bases, with 11 bases remaining between them. The CDR3 DNA reads TGTGCCAGCAGTTTGGCAGGGACGGCCTACGAGCAGTACTTC. Protein product: CASSLAGTAYEQYF.

The chain employs TRBV15 and TRBJ2-7; D is ambiguous. The ends were cut back, 0 bases at V and 5 bases at J, with 17 bases in the middle. The CDR3 length is 16 residues. Germline CDR1 LNHNV, CDR2 YYDKDF (reference sequence). The DNA for the CDR3 is TGTGCCACCAGCAGAGATCATGGGGATTTCATCGACGAGCAGTACTTC. This gives the protein CATSRDHGDFIDEQYF. The full variable domain, with the rest looked up from reference TRBV15 and TRBJ2-7, is DAMVIQNPRYQVTQFGKPVTLSCSQTLNHNVMYWYQQKSSQAPKLLFHYYDKDFNNEADTPDNFQSRRPNTSFCFLDIRSPGLGDTAMYLCATSRDHGDFIDEQYFGPGTRLTVT.

V and J are TRBV11-2 and TRBJ1-2; D call uncertain. The length of the CDR3 is 12 residues. Germline assignment: CDR1 SGHAT and CDR2 FQNNGV. V lost 4 bases, J lost 8 bases, and 11 bases lay in between. This CDR3 is CASSSTPEGYTF. CDR3 sequence (DNA): TGTGCCAGCAGCTCCACCCCGGAAGGCTACACCTTC.

The chain has TRBV30 and TRBJ2-3, with D possibly called TRBD1 or TRBD2 (6 bases each). Trimming stripped 5 bases from V and 1 base from J, with 16 bases between. Germline V gene data show CDR1 as GTSNPN and CDR2 as SVGIG (reference sequence). This CDR3 contains 15 residues. CDR3 residues: CAWDFGGGGTDTQYF. The CDR3 DNA is TGTGCCTGGGACTTCGGGGGCGGGGGCACAGATACGCAGTATTTT.

The genes are TRBV4-2 and TRBJ2-3; D perhaps matches TRBD2 (6 bases). The CDR3 spans 14 residues. The germline gives CDR1 LGHNA, CDR2 YNFKEQ. V lost 3 bases and J lost 2, with 9 bases in between. The DNA of the CDR3 is TGTGCCAGCAGCCAGGAGGGGCTCACAGATACGCAGTATTTT. Residues: CASSQEGLTDTQYF.

The chain recombines TRBV6-1 with TRBJ1-2, with 8 bases that match TRBD1. Germline V gene data show CDR1 as MNHNS and CDR2 as SASEGT. The trim removed 3 bases at V and 0 bases at J, leaving 6 bases unmatched. The CDR3 extends over 16 amino acids. The CDR3 protein is CASSDNRGFANYGYTF. The CDR3 DNA is TGTGCCAGCAGTGACAACAGGGGGTTTGCTAACTATGGCTACACCTTC.

This clone was observed a few times. The V and J genes are TRBV29-1 and TRBJ2-7; 7 bases agree with TRBD1. From germline, CDR1 is SQVTM and CDR2 ANQGSEA. The CDR3 spans 13 residues. Trimming at V came to 5 bases and at J to 3 bases, leaving 7 bases not matched to a gene. CDR3 in amino acids: CSVRTGRRYEQYF. Here the CDR3 DNA reads TGCAGCGTTAGGACAGGACGGCGCTACGAGCAGTACTTC.

V is TRBV7-6 and J is TRBJ1-3, with D perhaps TRBD1 (6 bases). The V gene lost 5 bases and the J gene lost 4 bases, with 12 bases spanning the gap. The CDR3 covers 14 residues. Germline-derived CDR1 and CDR2 are SGHVS and FNYEAQ. The CDR3 spells CASSHDRSGNTIYF. The CDR3 bases are TGTGCCAGCAGCCACGACAGGTCCGGAAACACCATATATTTT. The full variable domain, its missing parts supplied by reference TRBV7-6 and TRBJ1-3, is GAGVSQSPRYKVTKRGQDVALRCDPISGHVSLYWYRQALGQGPEFLTYFNYEAQQDKSGLPNDRFSAERPEGSISTLTIQRTEQRDSAMYRCASSHDRSGNTIYFGEGSWLTVV.

This clone showed up just once. V is TRBV6-5 and J is TRBJ2-1; possible D gene TRBD2, 6 bases. Per the germline V gene, CDR1 is MNHEY and CDR2 is SVGAGI. The CDR3 loop spans 13 amino acids. V was clipped by 6 bases and J by 6 bases, with 12 bases between them. The CDR3 nucleotides read TGTGCCAGCAGCTACGGAGGGTCCAATGAGCAGTTCTTC. This translates into CASSYGGSNEQFF.

V usage is TRBV6-6 and J usage is TRBJ1-1; D gene unclear. CDR3 length: 15 amino acids. Trimming took off 0 bases at V and 2 bases at J, with 10 bases between the two ends. The germline gives CDR1 MNHNY, CDR2 SVGAGI (reference sequence). The CDR3 loop is CASSYSYGSNTEAFF. CDR3 DNA sequence: TGTGCCAGCAGTTACTCATACGGCAGTAACACTGAAGCTTTCTTT.

As concerns this clone: Other DNA sequences in the sample encode the same CDR3. This chain links TRBV12-5 with TRBJ1-2, with D unclear. The V gene's germline CDR1 is LGHNT and CDR2 FRNRAP. The ends were cut back, 1 base at V and 2 bases at J, with 5 bases in the middle. CDR3 length: 13 residues. This CDR3 reads CASGLGTNYGYTF. The CDR3 bases are TGTGCTAGTGGTTTGGGGACGAACTATGGCTACACCTTC.

The chain is built from TRBV27 and TRBJ2-7; D assignment may be TRBD1 or TRBD2 (6 bases each). The CDR3 extends over 16 amino acids. CDR1 is MNHEY and CDR2 is SMNVEV in the germline V gene (reference sequence). Trimming took 4 bases from V and 2 from J, leaving 18 bases between them. The DNA of the CDR3 is TGTGCCAGCAGTTACTCAAGAGGGGGACTTACCTACGAGCAGTACTTC. This translates into CASSYSRGGLTYEQYF.